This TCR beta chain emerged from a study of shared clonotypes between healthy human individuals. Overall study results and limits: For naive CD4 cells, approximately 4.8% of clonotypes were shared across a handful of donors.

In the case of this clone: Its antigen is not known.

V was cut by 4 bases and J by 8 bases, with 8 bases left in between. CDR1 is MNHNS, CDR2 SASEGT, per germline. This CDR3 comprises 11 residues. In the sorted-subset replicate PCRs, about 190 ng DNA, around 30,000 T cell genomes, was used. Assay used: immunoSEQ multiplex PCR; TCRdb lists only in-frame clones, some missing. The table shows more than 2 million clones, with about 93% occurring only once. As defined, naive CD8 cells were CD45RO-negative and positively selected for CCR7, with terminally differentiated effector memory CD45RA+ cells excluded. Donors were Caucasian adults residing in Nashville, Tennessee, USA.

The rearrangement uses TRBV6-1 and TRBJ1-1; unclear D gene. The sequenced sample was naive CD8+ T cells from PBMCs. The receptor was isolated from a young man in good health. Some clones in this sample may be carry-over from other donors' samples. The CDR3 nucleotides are TGTGCCAGCAGTGTGATGGGGGAAGCTTTCTTT. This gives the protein CASSVMGEAFF.